This T cell receptor (beta chain) comes out of a study of blood T cell repertoires in COVID-19. TCRdb keeps only in-frame clones here, not all; method: immunoSEQ multiplex PCR. Of 310,000 or so clones listed, around 89% were seen once; the top ten hold 5% to 7%. The CDR3 spans 18 residues. The junction had 10 bases not matched to a gene; V was cut back by 4 bases and J by 2 bases. The germline V gene encodes CDR1 LGHDT and CDR2 YNNKEL (reference sequence). Sequenced: peripheral blood. The receptor comes from a man younger than 30 who had recovered from COVID-19. The V gene is TRBV3-1 (or the pseudogene TRBV3-2), the J gene TRBJ2-3; TRBD2 matches at 12 bases. Here the CDR3 reads CASSPGGLAGKTTDTQYF. The CDR3 DNA reads TGTGCCAGCAGCCCCGGTGGACTAGCGGGGAAGACCACAGATACGCAGTATTTT.